A selection of T cell receptor beta chains follows, all from one sample in a study of patients and donors after allogeneic stem cell transplantation. In TCRdb, the RT-PCR reads were re-called with MiXCR into one record per CDR3 protein. The sample has some 960,000 distinct CDR3 sequences, approximately 19% seen once. The sequencing sample was made of blood, either unsorted or a sorted T cell fraction (not recorded which). All receptors come from a human donor who was either an allogeneic HSCT recipient or a stem cell or donor lymphocyte infusion donor (not recorded which). It is not recorded whose cells these are; they may come from a transplant donor. Each CDR3 is given with its conserved first and last residue. Fields, in order: D gene, J gene, V gene, clone size, CDR3 DNA, CDR3 protein. A D gene is named only where the DNA matches it firmly. Only some rows state a clone size, as once, few, many or a class for expanded clones.

>NA|TRBJ1-5|TRBV4-3|few
TGCGCCAGCAGCCAAGATACGGGTAACCGTCAGCCCCAGCATTTT
CASSQDTGNRQPQHF
>TRBD2|TRBJ2-3|TRBV29-1|few
TGCAGCGTTGTCTCACTAGCGGGGTTAACAGATACGCAGTATTTT
CSVVSLAGLTDTQYF
>NA|TRBJ1-5|TRBV6-1|NA
TGTGCCAGCAGTGAGCTCAGCTCCCGAAGCAATCAGCCCCAGCATTTT
CASSELSSRSNQPQHF
>NA|TRBJ1-4|TRBV5-4|few
TGTGCCAGCAGCCGGGGGAACTCTAATGAAAAACTGTTTTTT
CASSRGNSNEKLFF
>NA|TRBJ1-5|TRBV2|NA
TGTGCCAGCAGCGACATCGCAGGGAATCAGCCCCAGCATTTT
CASSDIAGNQPQHF
>NA|TRBJ1-1|TRBV5-1|few
TGCGCCAGCAGCCCCCCTCAGACACTGAACACTGAAGCTTTCTTT
CASSPPQTLNTEAFF
>TRBD2|TRBJ2-1|TRBV12-3/TRBV12-4|few
TGTGCCAGCAGTCGTCAGACTAGCGGGAGAGGGTACAATGAGCAGTTCTTC
CASSRQTSGRGYNEQFF
>NA|TRBJ1-1|TRBV24-1|few
TGTGCCACCAGTGATTTATCGGACAGCGAAGCTTTCTTT
CATSDLSDSEAFF
>NA|TRBJ2-1|TRBV20-1|once
TGCAGTGCTATCTCTAGCGCCTCCAAAGTAGAGCAGTTCTTC
CSAISSASKVEQFF
>TRBD2|TRBJ2-3|TRBV20-1|NA
TGCAGTGCAACCGGGACTAGCGGGGGGCCAATCACGGATACGCAGTATTTT
CSATGTSGGPITDTQYF
>NA|TRBJ1-6|TRBV15|NA
TGTGCCACCAGCAGAGGCGAAGGCTCGAGGGGGTCACCCCTCCACTTT
CATSRGEGSRGSPLHF
>TRBD2|TRBJ2-3|TRBV10-3|NA
TGTGCCATCAGTGCGGGACTAGCGGGGAGCACAGATACGCAGTATTTT
CAISAGLAGSTDTQYF